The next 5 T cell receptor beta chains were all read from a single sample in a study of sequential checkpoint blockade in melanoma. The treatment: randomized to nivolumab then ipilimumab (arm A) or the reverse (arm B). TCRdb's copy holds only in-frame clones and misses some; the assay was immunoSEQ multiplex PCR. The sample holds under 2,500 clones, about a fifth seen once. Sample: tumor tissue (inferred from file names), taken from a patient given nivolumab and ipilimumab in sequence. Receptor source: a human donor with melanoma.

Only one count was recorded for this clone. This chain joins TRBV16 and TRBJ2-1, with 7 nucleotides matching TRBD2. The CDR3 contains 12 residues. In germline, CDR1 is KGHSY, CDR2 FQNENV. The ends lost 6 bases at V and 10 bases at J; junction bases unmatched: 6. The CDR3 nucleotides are TGTGCCAGCAGTTGGGGCGGGGGAGAGCAGTTCTTC. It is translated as CASSWGGGEQFF.

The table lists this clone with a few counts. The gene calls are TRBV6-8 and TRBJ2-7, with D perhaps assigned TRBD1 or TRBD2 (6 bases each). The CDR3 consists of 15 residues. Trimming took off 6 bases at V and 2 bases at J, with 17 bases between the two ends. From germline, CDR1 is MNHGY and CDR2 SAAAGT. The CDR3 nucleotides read TGTGCCAGCAGCCGGGCAGGGGCGGGAACCTACGAGCAGTACTTC. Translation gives CASSRAGAGTYEQYF.

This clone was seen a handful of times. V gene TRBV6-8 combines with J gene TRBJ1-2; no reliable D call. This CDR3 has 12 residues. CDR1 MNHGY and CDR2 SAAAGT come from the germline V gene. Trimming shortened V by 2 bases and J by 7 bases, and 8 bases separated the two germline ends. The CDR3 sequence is CASSYQGGGYTF. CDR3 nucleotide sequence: TGTGCCAGCAGTTACCAAGGCGGTGGCTACACCTTC.

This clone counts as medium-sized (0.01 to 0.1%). CDR3 protein: CASSYWGNGYTF. For the CDR3, the DNA is TGTGCCAGCAGTTACTGGGGGAATGGCTACACCTTC. The J gene is TRBJ1-2, the V gene TRBV6-8; D possibly corresponds to TRBD1 (5 bases). CDR1 is MNHGY and CDR2 is SAAAGT in the germline V gene. This CDR3 has 12 residues. The V end lost 1 base, the J end lost 6 bases, and 6 bases lay between the germline ends.

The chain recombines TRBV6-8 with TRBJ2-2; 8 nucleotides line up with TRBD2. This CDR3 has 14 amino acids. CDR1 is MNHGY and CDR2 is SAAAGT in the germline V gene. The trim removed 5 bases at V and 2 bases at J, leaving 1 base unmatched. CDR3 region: CASSGLANTGELFF. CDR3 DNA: TGTGCCAGCAGTGGACTAGCAAACACCGGGGAGCTGTTTTTT.